A single sample is the source of the 24 T cell receptor beta chains below, sequenced in a study of CD8 T cells in ankylosing spondylitis. TCRdb used MiXCR to reprocess the 5' RACE reads, holding one entry per CDR3 protein. This sample carries a few hundred thousand distinct CDR3 sequences, more than 20% of them seen once, and the ten largest clones take roughly 13%. Specimen: blood, either unsorted or a sorted T cell fraction (not recorded which). The receptors were sampled from a male donor with ankylosing spondylitis or in good health (not recorded which).

This clonotype was detected only a few times. The chain links TRBV7-3 to TRBJ2-1; TRBD2 agrees at 8 bases. J was trimmed by 4 bases and V by 8 bases; bases with no gene match: 10. The CDR3 extends over 15 amino acids. The germline gives CDR1 SGHTA, CDR2 FQGTGA. The CDR3 coding sequence is TGTGCCAGCCACACTTTGCGGGGGGAATACAATGAGCAGTTCTTC. It translates to CASHTLRGEYNEQFF. Combining the CDR3 with reference TRBV7-3 and TRBJ2-1 gives the whole variable domain GAGVSQTPSNKVTEKGKYVELRCDPISGHTALYWYRQSLGQGPEFLIYFQGTGAADDSGLPNDRFFAVRPEGSVSTLKIQRTERGDSAVYLCASHTLRGEYNEQFFGPGTRLTVL.

This clonotype was observed a handful of times. The chain uses TRBV25-1 and TRBJ1-4; D is unclear. The CDR3 runs 11 residues. V was shortened by 5 bases and J by 15 bases, with 13 bases between the two germline ends. Germline CDR1 and CDR2: MGHDK and SYGVNS. CDR3 sequence reads: CASSTQAGLFF. The CDR3 DNA is TGTGCCAGCAGTACCCAGGCAGGTTTGTTTTTT.

This clonotype was picked up a small number of times. CDR3 sequence: CASGLVPQPQHF. The CDR3 DNA follows: TGTGCTAGTGGTTTGGTTCCGCAGCCCCAGCATTTT. V is TRBV12-5 and J is TRBJ1-5; the D is unclear. This CDR3 is 12 amino acids long. CDR1 and CDR2 from the germline V gene are LGHNT and FRNRAP. V was trimmed by 0 bases and J by 7 bases, leaving 4 bases between them.

The chain is built from TRBV15 and TRBJ2-7; D perhaps matches TRBD2 (6 bases). Trimming left V 0 bases short and J 5 bases short, with 14 bases between. Looked up from germline, CDR1 is LNHNV and CDR2 is YYDKDF (reference sequence). This CDR3 comprises 15 residues. CDR3 residues: CATSRDGGVVNEQYF. CDR3 DNA sequence: TGTGCCACCAGCAGAGACGGCGGGGTGGTGAACGAGCAGTACTTC.

The DNA of the CDR3 is TGTGCCAGCAGCTTTTTCGGGACAGGGGACAATGAGCAGTTCTTC. Its protein is CASSFFGTGDNEQFF. V and J are TRBV7-9 and TRBJ2-1; 10 nucleotides line up with TRBD1. The V gene end was trimmed by 3 bases and the J gene end by 5 bases; junction bases not matched to a gene: 4. CDR3 length equals 15 residues. Germline values: CDR1 SEHNR, CDR2 FQNEAQ (reference sequence).

The chain joins TRBV12-3 or TRBV12-4 to TRBJ2-7, with TRBD1 identical over 8 bases. There are 13 residues in the CDR3. The V gene end was trimmed by 5 bases and the J gene end by 5 bases; junction bases not matched to a gene: 5. The CDR3 bases are TGTGCCAGCAGTCCAGGGGGCGTCAACGAGCAGTACTTC. Translating it yields CASSPGGVNEQYF.

V usage is TRBV2 and J usage is TRBJ2-3; D not certain. CDR3 length equals 14 residues. The V end was cut by 9 bases, the J end by 2 bases, with 15 bases between. Germline V gene sequence: CDR1 SNHLY, CDR2 FYNNEI. CDR3 protein: CARRRVRDTDTQYF. CDR3 bases: TGTGCCAGAAGAAGGGTCCGCGACACAGATACGCAGTATTTT. The full variable domain, with the rest looked up from reference TRBV2 and TRBJ2-3, is EPEVTQTPSHQVTQMGQEVILRCVPISNHLYFYWYRQILGQKVEFLVSFYNNEISEKSEIFDDQFSVERPDGSNFTLKIRSTKLEDSAMYFCARRRVRDTDTQYFGPGTRLTVL.

A few counts support this clonotype. This rearrangement joins TRBV12-3 or TRBV12-4 to TRBJ2-6; either TRBD1 or TRBD2 may supply D (5 bases each). CDR3 size: 14 residues. The V gene lost 6 bases and the J gene lost 4 bases, with 10 bases spanning the gap. CDR3 in DNA: TGTGCCAGCAGACCCGGGGCGGGGGCCAACGTCCTGACTTTC. Protein sequence: CASRPGAGANVLTF.

CDR3 sequence reads: CASSLLLAGALTDTQYF. CDR3 nucleotides: TGTGCCAGCAGCTTATTGTTAGCGGGGGCCCTCACAGATACGCAGTATTTT. This rearrangement joins TRBV7-8 to TRBJ2-3; 9 bases align to TRBD2. V dropped 2 bases and J dropped 2; count of bases not matched to a gene: 8. The germline V gene has CDR1 SGHVS and CDR2 FQNEAQ. The CDR3 is 17 residues long.

The V and J genes are TRBV6-5 and TRBJ1-2, with unresolved D. This CDR3 has 13 amino acids. Germline V lookup: CDR1 MNHEY, CDR2 SVGAGI. Trimming cost V 2 bases and J 3 bases, with 7 bases left between them. CDR3 DNA: TGTGCCAGCAGTTACCGGGGTTACTATGGCTACACCTTC. Protein sequence: CASSYRGYYGYTF.

The count of this clonotype is one. V gene TRBV7-9 combines with J gene TRBJ2-7, with D possibly being TRBD2 (6 bases). This CDR3 has 15 amino acids. V was trimmed by 1 base and J by 1 base, leaving 11 bases between them. Germline CDR1 is SEHNR and CDR2 is FQNEAQ (reference sequence). The CDR3, as DNA: TGTGCCAGCAGCTTAGGGACTATTCTTTCCTACGAGCAGTACTTC. Translation: CASSLGTILSYEQYF.

The chain is built from TRBV2 and TRBJ1-3; D may be TRBD1 (5 bases). In germline, CDR1 is SNHLY, CDR2 FYNNEI. V lost 6 bases and J 0 bases, leaving 15 bases between the germline ends. CDR3 size: 16 residues. For the CDR3, the DNA is TGTGCCAGCAGGAGTTCACAGGAACTCTCTGGAAACACCATATATTTT. It encodes CASRSSQELSGNTIYF.

The rearrangement links TRBV9 to TRBJ1-1; tentative D call: TRBD1 (6 bases). This CDR3 contains 13 residues. Germline CDR1 is SGDLS and CDR2 is YYNGEE. V was cut by 3 bases and J by 1 base, with 7 bases left in between. This CDR3 reads CASSARGNTEAFF. As DNA, the CDR3 is TGTGCCAGCAGCGCCAGGGGGAACACTGAAGCTTTCTTT. The entire variable domain, with the rest obtained from reference TRBV9 and TRBJ1-1, is as follows: DSGVTQTPKHLITATGQRVTLRCSPRSGDLSVYWYQQSLDQGLQFLIQYYNGEERAKGNILERFSAQQFPDLHSELNLSSLELGDSALYFCASSARGNTEAFFGQGTRLTVV.

This chain links TRBV28 with TRBJ2-5, with 11 nucleotides matching TRBD1. Germline V gene data show CDR1 as MDHEN and CDR2 as SYDVKM. CDR3 length: 15 amino acids. Trimming cost V 4 bases and J 4 bases; bases outside gene matches: 5. CDR3 protein: CASSWRTGGLETQYF. CDR3 nucleotides: TGTGCCAGCAGTTGGCGGACAGGGGGCTTAGAGACCCAGTACTTC.

This clonotype was observed a few times. J is TRBJ2-1 and V is TRBV3-1; no definite D call. CDR3 length equals 17 residues. Trimming left V 0 bases short and J 4 bases short, with 16 bases between. Germline V lookup: CDR1 LGHDT, CDR2 YNNKEL (reference sequence). As DNA, the CDR3 is TGTGCCAGCAGCCAAGAAGATGGTTTTCACACTTACAATGAGCAGTTCTTC. Translation: CASSQEDGFHTYNEQFF.

J is TRBJ2-7 and V is TRBV7-9; 10 bases are shared with TRBD1. Germline CDR1 is SEHNR and CDR2 is FQNEAQ (reference sequence). CDR3 size: 16 residues. Unmatched junction bases numbered 12, after V lost 6 bases and J lost 4 bases. CDR3 sequence reads: CASRTHPGTGAYEQYF. DNA of the CDR3: TGTGCCAGCAGAACCCACCCCGGGACAGGGGCTTACGAGCAGTACTTC.

This clonotype was seen many times. The chain uses TRBV3-1 and TRBJ2-3, with 8 bases lining up with TRBD1. Germline assignment: CDR1 LGHDT and CDR2 YNNKEL (reference sequence). V gave up 0 bases and J gave up 3 bases; unmatched junction bases: 5. The CDR3 sequence is 16 residues long. CDR3 protein: CASSQDFDRGTDTQYF. The CDR3, as DNA: TGTGCCAGCAGCCAAGATTTTGACAGGGGTACAGATACGCAGTATTTT.

The chain recombines TRBV29-1 with TRBJ2-1, with a tentative D call TRBD2 (5 bases). In germline, CDR1 is SQVTM, CDR2 ANQGSEA. CDR3 length: 13 residues. V was clipped by 1 base and J by 8 bases, with 12 bases between them. CDR3: CSVEGWVGDEQFF. The DNA for the CDR3 is TGCAGCGTTGAAGGGTGGGTGGGAGATGAGCAGTTCTTC.

This clonotype came up a few times. V gene TRBV7-9 combines with J gene TRBJ1-2; 11 positions match TRBD1. V shed 5 bases, J shed 4 bases, and the junction held 6 bases outside the gene matches. CDR1 and CDR2 from the germline V gene are SEHNR and FQNEAQ (reference sequence). The CDR3 is 15 amino acids. CDR3 sequence: CASSPGQGATYGYTF. CDR3 coding DNA: TGTGCCAGCAGCCCAGGACAGGGGGCAACCTATGGCTACACCTTC.

This clonotype was detected ten times or more. The chain uses TRBV29-1 and TRBJ2-1; 7 bases line up with TRBD1. Trimming at V came to 7 bases and at J to 9 bases, leaving 12 bases not matched to a gene. There are 13 residues in the CDR3. CDR1 SQVTM and CDR2 ANQGSEA come from the germline V gene. The CDR3 reads CSGQGFGFGEQFF. Here the CDR3 DNA reads TGCAGCGGACAGGGATTTGGTTTCGGTGAGCAGTTCTTC.

The gene calls are TRBV6-5 and TRBJ2-2; 9 bases fit TRBD2. The CDR3 runs 19 residues. Germline CDR1 and CDR2: MNHEY and SVGAGI. V was clipped by 1 base and J by 5 bases; unmatched bases: 14. CDR3 sequence reads: CASSYYLPSGAVLTGELFF. The CDR3 DNA reads TGTGCCAGCAGTTACTACCTTCCTAGCGGGGCGGTATTAACCGGGGAGCTGTTTTTT.

This clonotype turned up a few times. This sequence joins TRBV20-1 and TRBJ2-3; D perhaps matches TRBD1 (6 bases). V shed 6 bases and J shed 0 bases, with 19 bases lying between them. The CDR3 consists of 16 residues. Germline CDR1 reads DFQATT; CDR2 reads SNEGSKA (reference sequence). As DNA, the CDR3 is TGCAGTGCACCCACGATTGGGGGCCCCAGCACAGATACGCAGTATTTT. As protein: CSAPTIGGPSTDTQYF.

This chain links TRBV7-2 with TRBJ1-4; D is ambiguous. V was shortened by 2 bases and J by 8 bases, with 12 bases between the two germline ends. The CDR3 sequence is 14 residues long. CDR1 and CDR2 from the germline V gene are SGHTA and FQGNSA. The DNA of the CDR3 is TGTGCCAGCAGCTTAACCCCCCCGGACGAAAAACTGTTTTTT. It specifies CASSLTPPDEKLFF.

This chain's CDR3 is CASSYPYGSGLAGVEEFF. The DNA of the CDR3 is TGTGCCAGCAGTTACCCCTACGGTTCGGGACTAGCGGGGGTGGAGGAGTTCTTC. The J gene is TRBJ2-1, the V gene TRBV6-2 or TRBV6-3; 14 bases are a match to TRBD2. This CDR3 has 18 residues. Germline V lookup: CDR1 MNHEY, CDR2 SVGEGT. Unmatched junction bases numbered 17, after V lost 2 bases and J lost 14 bases.